A selection of T cell receptor beta chains follows, all from one sample in a study of CD8 T cells in Susac syndrome. MiXCR, applied by TCRdb to the immunoSEQ multiplex PCR reads, yields one record per CDR3 protein. The sample holds over 20,000 distinct CDR3 sequences, over 85% seen once. The material sequenced was CD8+ T cells from PBMCs. These receptors all come from a human donor with Susac syndrome. The CDR3 runs from the conserved cysteine through the conserved F or W. D genes are given only for firm matches. Not all rows give a size; the values are once, few, many and, for expanded clones, a class.

V	D	size	J	DNA	CDR3
TRBV4-3	-	-	TRBJ2-1	TGCGCCAGCAGCCAGGAGGGACAGAGTTACAATGAGCAGTTCTTC	CASSQEGQSYNEQFF
TRBV28	-	once	TRBJ2-1	TGTGCCAGCAGTTTAGTTTTCTCCCGGCTATACAATGAGCAGTTCTTC	CASSLVFSRLYNEQFF
TRBV27	TRBD2	-	TRBJ2-3	TGTGCCAGCAGTAAAGCGGGGCGCGACACAGATACGCAGTATTTT	CASSKAGRDTDTQYF
TRBV5-1	-	-	TRBJ2-5	TGCGCCAGCAGCTTGGTTGAAGACAGTTACCAAGAGACCCAGTACTTC	CASSLVEDSYQETQYF
TRBV29-1	-	-	TRBJ1-2	TGCAGCGTCGGCGGGACATCGGAAGGCTACACCTTC	CSVGGTSEGYTF
TRBV2	TRBD1	-	TRBJ2-7	TGTGCCAGCAGTGTGGGGGGGACAGGGGTCTACGAGCAGTACTTC	CASSVGGTGVYEQYF
TRBV5-1	TRBD1	-	TRBJ1-6	TGCGCCAGCAGCTCCGAAAGGACAGGCGGTAATTCACCCCTCCACTTT	CASSSERTGGNSPLHF
TRBV7-9	TRBD1	-	TRBJ2-4	TGTGCCAGCAGCATTAGACAGGGGGCGTCGGACATTCAGTACTTC	CASSIRQGASDIQYF
TRBV6-2/TRBV6-3	-	-	TRBJ2-5	TGTGCCAGCAGTTACTTGACAGCTCAAGAGACCCAGTACTTC	CASSYLTAQETQYF
TRBV7-2	-	-	TRBJ2-2	TGTGCCAGCAGCTTCGGGGCCAACACCGGGGAGCTGTTTTTT	CASSFGANTGELFF
TRBV9	-	-	TRBJ2-1	TGTGCCAGCAGCGTAGTTAGCAGGTCTTCCGACAATGAGCAGTTCTTC	CASSVVSRSSDNEQFF
TRBV5-6	-	-	TRBJ1-2	TGTGCCAGCAGCTCAGGCCAGGAGTATGGCTACACCTTC	CASSSGQEYGYTF
TRBV5-8	-	-	TRBJ2-7	TGTGCCAGCAGCGCAAGACAGGATACCATCTACGAGCAGTACTTC	CASSARQDTIYEQYF
TRBV5-6	-	-	TRBJ2-7	TGTGCCAGCAGCTCTCTTGCGGGGACCTACGAGCAGTACTTC	CASSSLAGTYEQYF
TRBV11-2	-	-	TRBJ2-7	TGTGCCAGCAGCTTACCCCCCAGTAGGGGGGCCGTTTCGTACGAGCAGTACTTC	CASSLPPSRGAVSYEQYF
TRBV12-3/TRBV12-4	TRBD2	-	TRBJ2-7	TGTGCCAGCAGTTCGTGGGACTATCGCGTCCGGGAGCAGTACTTC	CASSSWDYRVREQYF
TRBV7-9	-	-	TRBJ2-7	TGTGCCAGCAGCTTAGGGGACCGGCAGTACTTC	CASSLGDRQYF
TRBV12-3/TRBV12-4	-	-	TRBJ2-5	TGTGCCAGCAGTTTAGGTCAGGGAGTGACCCAGTACTTC	CASSLGQGVTQYF
TRBV28	TRBD1	once	TRBJ2-3	TGTGCCAGCAGTTTCCCGGACAGGGGTGGCACAGATACGCAGTATTTT	CASSFPDRGGTDTQYF
TRBV12-3/TRBV12-4	TRBD1	-	TRBJ1-1	TGTGCCAGCAGTCTGGGGACAGGGAACACTGAAGCTTTCTTT	CASSLGTGNTEAFF
TRBV19	TRBD1	-	TRBJ1-5	TGTGCCAGTAGGCAGACAGGGGGCCTCCATCAGCCCCAGCATTTT	CASRQTGGLHQPQHF
TRBV6-5	TRBD1	-	TRBJ1-6	TGTGCCAGCAGTTATACGGACAGGATAGCCCTCCACTTT	CASSYTDRIALHF
TRBV28	TRBD1	-	TRBJ2-2	TGTGCCAGCAGGGTAACAACCCAGGGGGACCACACCGGGGAGCTGTTTTTT	CASRVTTQGDHTGELFF
TRBV28	-	-	TRBJ2-1	TGTGCCAGCAGTTTATACCCCCTCCACAATGAGCAGTTCTTC	CASSLYPLHNEQFF
TRBV4-3	-	-	TRBJ2-7	TGCGCCAGCAGCCAGGACTGGATGCTGTTCAGCTCCTACGAGCAGTACTTC	CASSQDWMLFSSYEQYF
TRBV28	-	-	TRBJ1-1	TGTGCCAGCAGTCTAGGAGTGGCGGAGGGCATGAACACTGAAGCTTTCTTT	CASSLGVAEGMNTEAFF
TRBV20-1	-	-	TRBJ1-3	TGCAGTGCTAGAGGCTGGGAGCCGCCTATGGGAAACACCATATATTTT	CSARGWEPPMGNTIYF
TRBV7-9	-	-	TRBJ2-1	TGTGCCAGCAGCCCGTGGGGGGCCTCCGGGAATGAGCAGTTCTTC	CASSPWGASGNEQFF
TRBV19	-	-	TRBJ2-7	TGTGCCAGTAGTAACCATGCTCCGGGGGACGGGCAGTACTTC	CASSNHAPGDGQYF
TRBV19	-	-	TRBJ2-6	TGTGCCAGTCACACTAGAGCTGGGGCCAACGTCCTGACTTTC	CASHTRAGANVLTF
TRBV3-1	-	once	TRBJ2-3	TGTGCCAGCAGCCAAGAGGGCGGGCCCGGAGAGGCAGATACGCAGTATTTT	CASSQEGGPGEADTQYF
TRBV5-4	-	-	TRBJ1-2	TGTGCCAGCAGCTCGGGCCCGGGATATGGCTACACCTTC	CASSSGPGYGYTF
TRBV10-3	-	once	TRBJ1-1	TGTGCCATCAGGCCCCCACAGGGAAGTGAAGCTTTCTTT	CAIRPPQGSEAFF
TRBV4-2	TRBD2	few	TRBJ2-5	TGTGCCAGCAGCCAAGATCCGGGGGGGACTCAAGAGACCCAGTACTTC	CASSQDPGGTQETQYF
TRBV9	-	once	TRBJ2-2	TGTGCCAGCAGCGTATTTGTCGAGGGCCGGGAGCTGTTTTTT	CASSVFVEGRELFF
TRBV29-1	-	-	TRBJ2-1	TGCAGCGTCCCCCGGGACTTTAACTACAATGAGCAGTTCTTC	CSVPRDFNYNEQFF
TRBV14	-	-	TRBJ2-3	TGTGCCAGCAGCCCCCTGGGGGAGACAGATACGCGTTATTTT	CASSPLGETDTRYF
TRBV6-2/TRBV6-3	-	-	TRBJ2-3	TGTGCCAGCAGTTACTCGGGTCTCCAGGACGCAGATACGCAGTATTTT	CASSYSGLQDADTQYF
TRBV2	-	-	TRBJ2-2	TGTGCCAGCAGTAACTGGTTGGCGGACACCGGGGAGCTGTTTTTT	CASSNWLADTGELFF
TRBV5-4	TRBD1	-	TRBJ2-1	TGTGCCAGCAGCTTGTGGGACAGGGCGGACAATGAGCAGTTCTTC	CASSLWDRADNEQFF
TRBV28	-	-	TRBJ2-7	TGTGCCAGCAGTTTTGGCGGTATGTCCGAGCAGTACTTC	CASSFGGMSEQYF
TRBV6-2/TRBV6-3	-	-	TRBJ1-2	TGTGCCAGCGGACCCTATGGCTACACCTTC	CASGPYGYTF
TRBV19	-	-	TRBJ2-2	TGTGCCAGTCTCTCCGCGAGGACGTTAGGCGGGGAGCTGTTTTTT	CASLSARTLGGELFF
TRBV7-3	-	-	TRBJ2-3	TGTGCCAGCAGCCCTATGTTCGCAGATACGCAGTATTTT	CASSPMFADTQYF
TRBV3-1	-	-	TRBJ2-1	TGTGCCAGCAGCCTTCATTTCTATGAGCAGTTCTTC	CASSLHFYEQFF
TRBV24-1	-	-	TRBJ2-2	TGTGCCACCAGTGATTCCGAGGGGTTTAGGGCCACCGGGGAGCTGTTTTTT	CATSDSEGFRATGELFF
TRBV6-2/TRBV6-3	TRBD2	-	TRBJ2-7	TGTGCCAGCAGTACGTCTAGCGGGGGGATCTACGAGCAGTACTTC	CASSTSSGGIYEQYF
TRBV12-3/TRBV12-4	TRBD1	-	TRBJ2-7	TGTGCCAGCAGTGGACAGGGGGCTAACGAGCAGTACTTC	CASSGQGANEQYF